Below, 31 T cell receptor beta chains from the same sample are listed, as sequenced in a study of blood T cell repertoires in COVID-19. TCRdb's copy holds only in-frame clones and misses some; the assay was immunoSEQ multiplex PCR. Of approximately 210,000 clones listed, 92% are singletons. Source material: peripheral blood. All receptors derive from a man younger than 40 with acute or convalescent COVID-19.

The DNA for the CDR3 is TGTGCCAGCAGCTACGGGACTGTTTCTACCTACGAGCAGTACTTC. This sequence encodes CASSYGTVSTYEQYF. The gene calls are TRBV5-4 and TRBJ2-7, with D maybe TRBD2 (6 bases). Germline V gene lookup returns CDR1 SGHNT and CDR2 YYREEE (reference sequence). V was trimmed by 3 bases and J by 2 bases, leaving 15 bases between them. The CDR3 runs 15 residues.

The V gene is TRBV5-4, the J gene TRBJ2-7, with unresolved D. The germline gives CDR1 SGHNT, CDR2 YYREEE (reference sequence). This CDR3 has 14 residues. Deletions cut 3 bases from V and 2 bases from J, with 12 bases between. The CDR3 DNA sequence: TGTGCCAGCAGCTCGTACCTCGGAGCCTACGAGCAGTACTTC. Its translation is CASSSYLGAYEQYF. The whole variable domain, filled in from reference TRBV5-4 and TRBJ2-7, reads ETGVTQSPTHLIKTRGQQVTLRCSSQSGHNTVSWYQQALGQGPQFIFQYYREEENGRGNFPPRFSGLQFPNYSSELNVNALELDDSALYLCASSSYLGAYEQYFGPGTRLTVT.

This clone was picked up one time. This chain links TRBV5-1 with TRBJ2-7; D is possibly TRBD2 (5 bases). This CDR3 has 14 residues. Trimming shortened V by 4 bases and J by 0 bases, and 11 bases separated the two germline ends. The germline V gene has CDR1 SGHRS and CDR2 YFSETQ. CDR3 in DNA: TGCGCCAGCAGCCCCCCCGGGGACTCCTACGAGCAGTACTTC. Amino acids: CASSPPGDSYEQYF.

The CDR3 loop is CASSLYGTSGSQETQYF. The CDR3 DNA reads TGTGCCAGCAGCTTATATGGCACTAGCGGGTCCCAAGAGACCCAGTACTTC. The gene calls are TRBV7-2 and TRBJ2-5, with TRBD2 matching over 9 bases. The J segment lost 1 base and the V segment lost 2 bases, leaving 8 bases of the junction unmatched. This CDR3 is built from 17 residues. Per the germline V gene, CDR1 is SGHTA and CDR2 is FQGNSA.

The V and J genes are TRBV27 and TRBJ2-7; 10 positions match TRBD1. The CDR3 is 14 amino acids. V gave up 6 bases and J gave up 5 bases; unmatched junction bases: 7. Germline V lookup: CDR1 MNHEY, CDR2 SMNVEV (reference sequence). Here the CDR3 DNA reads TGTGCCAGCAGCCTCGGGACAGGGGCCAACGAGCAGTACTTC. It specifies CASSLGTGANEQYF.

This clone was detected many times. The V call is TRBV3-1 (or the pseudogene TRBV3-2), the J call TRBJ1-4; D not certain. The germline CDR1 and CDR2 sequences are LGHDT and YNNKEL (reference sequence). The V and J ends lost 2 bases and 0 bases respectively, with 10 bases between them. The CDR3 has 16 residues. The CDR3 DNA reads as TGTGCCAGCAGCCAACGTTGGCGGTCAACTAATGAAAAACTGTTTTTT. Protein: CASSQRWRSTNEKLFF.

The chain joins TRBV19 to TRBJ1-3; 8 bases fit TRBD1. The V segment lost 7 bases and the J segment 0 bases; nucleotides outside the gene matches: 5. The CDR3 consists of 15 residues. Germline V gene data show CDR1 as LNHDA and CDR2 as SQIVND (reference sequence). CDR3 protein: CASTLDRASGNTIYF. CDR3 nucleotide sequence: TGTGCCAGTACTCTGGACAGGGCCTCTGGAAACACCATATATTTT.

V gene TRBV7-3 combines with J gene TRBJ2-7, with 8 positions matching TRBD1. The CDR3 has 16 amino acids. Per germline, CDR1 SGHTA and CDR2 FQGTGA. J was trimmed by 1 base and V by 1 base; bases with no gene match: 6. In DNA, the CDR3 is TGTGCCAGCAGCTTAAAGGGGACAGGACCTTCCTACGAGCAGTACTTC. Encoded protein: CASSLKGTGPSYEQYF.

This clone was recorded once. The chain links TRBV2 to TRBJ1-2, with 7 bases matching TRBD1. The V gene end was trimmed by 6 bases and the J gene end by 6 bases; junction bases not matched to a gene: 4. CDR3 length: 12 residues. Germline CDR1 reads SNHLY; CDR2 reads FYNNEI. The CDR3 spells CASRPDRHGYTF. For the CDR3, the DNA is TGTGCCAGCAGGCCGGACAGGCATGGCTACACCTTC. Full variable domain (remainder filled in from reference TRBV2 and TRBJ1-2): EPEVTQTPSHQVTQMGQEVILRCVPISNHLYFYWYRQILGQKVEFLVSFYNNEISEKSEIFDDQFSVERPDGSNFTLKIRSTKLEDSAMYFCASRPDRHGYTFGSGTRLTVV.

This clone was detected a few times. This chain links TRBV6-1 with TRBJ1-2; a weak D match, TRBD1 (5 bases). V lost 3 bases, J lost 0 bases, and 11 bases lay in between. CDR3 length: 15 residues. CDR1 and CDR2 from the germline V gene are MNHNS and SASEGT. CDR3 loop: CASSDTGGANYGYTF. Written as DNA, the CDR3 is TGTGCCAGCAGTGATACGGGGGGAGCTAACTATGGCTACACCTTC.

The chain recombines TRBV5-8 with TRBJ1-5; 7 bases are shared with TRBD1. V lost 2 bases and J lost 3; bases outside the gene matches: 8. The CDR3 extends over 16 amino acids. The germline V gene has CDR1 SGHTS and CDR2 YDEGEE. CDR3 nucleotide sequence: TGTGCCAGCAGCTTAGGACAGGCGCAATACAATCAGCCCCAGCATTTT. Encoded protein: CASSLGQAQYNQPQHF.

This clone was detected a few times. V is TRBV10-2 and J is TRBJ1-1; perhaps TRBD1 as D (5 bases). The CDR3 length is 13 residues. V lost 6 bases and J 4 bases, leaving 12 bases between the germline ends. CDR1 and CDR2 from the germline V gene are WSHSY and SAAADI. The CDR3 sequence is CASSAQASTEAFF. In nucleotides, the CDR3 is TGCGCCAGCAGCGCACAGGCTAGCACTGAAGCTTTCTTT.

This sequence joins TRBV6-5 and TRBJ2-1; 7 bases match TRBD2. Germline V CDR1 and CDR2: MNHEY, SVGAGI. The CDR3 length is 12 residues. Trimming removed 5 bases from V and 10 bases from J; junction bases left unmatched: 5. CDR3 amino acids: CASSPPGLEQFF. CDR3 DNA: TGTGCCAGCAGTCCCCCGGGACTAGAGCAGTTCTTC.

This chain uses TRBV7-3 with TRBJ1-2, with TRBD1 identical over 9 bases. Per germline, CDR1 SGHTA and CDR2 FQGTGA. The trim removed 5 bases at V and 4 bases at J, leaving 2 bases unmatched. The CDR3 length is 13 residues. The CDR3 reads CASSQDRGYGYTF. CDR3 DNA: TGTGCCAGCAGCCAGGACAGGGGCTATGGCTACACCTTC. Full variable domain (remainder filled in from reference TRBV7-3 and TRBJ1-2): GAGVSQTPSNKVTEKGKYVELRCDPISGHTALYWYRQSLGQGPEFLIYFQGTGAADDSGLPNDRFFAVRPEGSVSTLKIQRTERGDSAVYLCASSQDRGYGYTFGSGTRLTVV.

The genes are TRBV4-1 and TRBJ1-5; D may be TRBD1 (5 bases). The V gene lost 0 bases and the J gene lost 6 bases, with 12 bases spanning the gap. The germline CDR1 and CDR2 sequences are MGHRA and YSYEKL. This CDR3 spans 15 amino acids. CDR3 sequence: CASSQEWGRGQPQHF. The CDR3 bases are TGCGCCAGCAGCCAAGAATGGGGTAGGGGTCAGCCCCAGCATTTT.

The V call is TRBV7-9, the J call TRBJ2-7, with a tentative D call TRBD1 (6 bases). Trimming removed 4 bases from V and 10 bases from J, with 17 bases in between. The length of the CDR3 is 13 residues. Germline lookup yields CDR1 SEHNR and CDR2 FQNEAQ (reference sequence). CDR3 nucleotide sequence: TGTGCCAGCAGCTCGGTCGGGCGGACAGATCAGTACTTC. This translates into CASSSVGRTDQYF.

J is TRBJ1-2 and V is TRBV2; TRBD1 is a possible D gene (6 bases). The CDR3 is 14 amino acids. Germline CDR1 is SNHLY and CDR2 is FYNNEI. The chain's CDR3 is CALGIRTDNYGYTF. The CDR3 nucleotides read TGTGCACTGGGGATACGGACAGATAACTATGGCTACACCTTC.

This chain connects TRBV5-1 to TRBJ2-5; D possibly corresponds to TRBD2 (6 bases). Germline assignment: CDR1 SGHRS and CDR2 YFSETQ. The V end lost 5 bases, the J end lost 4 bases, and 9 bases lay between the germline ends. The CDR3 contains 12 residues. The CDR3 protein is CASSGGIETQYF. As DNA, the CDR3 is TGCGCCAGCAGTGGGGGGATAGAGACCCAGTACTTC.

The chain is built from TRBV5-1 and TRBJ1-2; D gene uncertain. The germline V and J ends were trimmed by 0 bases and 1 base, with 10 bases remaining between them. CDR1 is SGHRS, CDR2 YFSETQ, per germline. The CDR3 is 15 amino acids. The CDR3 loop is CASSLAKGVNYGYTF. CDR3 DNA: TGCGCCAGCAGCTTGGCCAAGGGAGTTAACTATGGCTACACCTTC.

The genes are TRBV6-6 and TRBJ2-7; D is undetermined. CDR3 length: 11 amino acids. Germline V CDR1 and CDR2: MNHNY, SVGAGI (reference sequence). Trimming shortened V by 0 bases and J by 7 bases, and 4 bases separated the two germline ends. The chain's CDR3 is CASSYSSEQYF. The CDR3 coding sequence is TGTGCCAGCAGTTACTCGAGTGAGCAGTACTTC.

As DNA, the CDR3 is TGTGCCAGCAGTCTAATACGTAGAACCGGGGAGCTGTTTTTT. The encoded protein is CASSLIRRTGELFF. V gene TRBV28 combines with J gene TRBJ2-2, with unresolved D. Germline V gene lookup returns CDR1 MDHEN and CDR2 SYDVKM. Trimming removed 5 bases at V and 5 bases at J, with 12 bases between. The CDR3 loop spans 14 amino acids.

This chain connects TRBV21-1 to TRBJ2-1; the listed D gene, TRBD1, was not tested against the DNA. TRBV21-1 is a documented pseudogene. The CDR3 loop spans 14 amino acids. The CDR3 DNA sequence: TGTGCCAGCAGCAAAGACAGCTCCTACAATGAGCAGTTCTTC. It specifies CASSKDSSYNEQFF.

The genes are TRBV11-1 and TRBJ2-5, with D tentatively TRBD1 (5 bases). Trimming stripped 1 base from V and 1 base from J, with 7 bases between. Germline CDR1 and CDR2: SGHAT and FQDESV (reference sequence). This CDR3 region has 14 residues. The CDR3 loop reads CASSLGQGQETQYF. For the CDR3, the DNA is TGTGCCAGCAGCTTAGGCCAGGGCCAAGAGACCCAGTACTTC.

The table lists this clone with a count of one. The chain combines TRBV10-3 with TRBJ2-5; the D gene is possibly TRBD2 (7 bases). Deletions cut 5 bases from V and 4 bases from J, with 14 bases between. This CDR3 has 14 amino acids. CDR1 is ENHRY and CDR2 is SYGVKD in the germline V gene. The chain's CDR3 is CAISLRGATETQYF. DNA for the CDR3: TGTGCCATCAGTCTCCGGGGGGCTACAGAGACCCAGTACTTC.

The chain joins TRBV30 to TRBJ2-7; D is undetermined. V was pared by 0 bases and J by 9 bases, with 15 bases between. The CDR3 extends over 13 amino acids. Germline V gene sequence: CDR1 GTSNPN, CDR2 SVGIG (reference sequence). The CDR3 spells CAWSVPLRGWQYF. CDR3 coding DNA: TGTGCCTGGAGTGTACCCCTGCGCGGCTGGCAGTACTTC.

This clone was seen only once. The chain employs TRBV7-2 and TRBJ2-7; TRBD2 might be the D (7 bases). The germline CDR1 and CDR2 sequences are SGHTA and FQGNSA. The germline V and J ends were trimmed by 1 base and 3 bases, with 13 bases remaining between them. CDR3 length: 15 amino acids. The CDR3 reads CASSLGTRGGYEQYF. The CDR3 DNA reads as TGTGCCAGCAGCTTAGGGACGAGGGGGGGCTACGAGCAGTACTTC.

The chain employs TRBV7-9 and TRBJ1-2; a possible D gene is TRBD1 (6 bases). Trimming removed 5 bases from V and 4 bases from J, with 14 bases in between. Germline V gives CDR1 SEHNR, CDR2 FQNEAQ (reference sequence). This CDR3 region has 14 residues. The CDR3 protein is CASSHGADSYGYTF. DNA of the CDR3: TGTGCCAGCAGCCACGGCGCGGACAGCTATGGCTACACCTTC.

The gene calls are TRBV6-4 and TRBJ1-2; D is unclear. The germline CDR1 and CDR2 sequences are MRHNA and SNTAGT. The CDR3 contains 12 residues. The V end lost 8 bases, the J end lost 3 bases, and 10 bases lay between the germline ends. The CDR3 sequence: CASGDSDYGYTF. Written as DNA, the CDR3 is TGTGCCAGCGGAGATAGCGACTATGGCTACACCTTC.

V gene TRBV12-3 or TRBV12-4 combines with J gene TRBJ2-7; TRBD1 agrees at 9 bases. V gave up 8 bases and J gave up 3 bases; unmatched junction bases: 5. The CDR3 is made up of 13 amino acids. This chain's CDR3 is CASVDRGNYEQYF. CDR3 bases: TGTGCCAGCGTGGACAGGGGAAACTACGAGCAGTACTTC.

This clone was found once. This sequence joins TRBV5-1 and TRBJ2-7; 11 bases line up with TRBD1. There are 13 residues in the CDR3. Germline CDR1 SGHRS, CDR2 YFSETQ. Trimming removed 3 bases from V and 6 bases from J; junction bases left unmatched: 2. CDR3 loop: CASSWDRGGEQYF. CDR3 nucleotide sequence: TGCGCCAGCAGCTGGGACAGGGGGGGCGAGCAGTACTTC.

The chain carries TRBV5-1 and TRBJ2-7, with 7 bases that match TRBD2. Unmatched junction bases numbered 11, after V lost 3 bases and J lost 5 bases. CDR3 length equals 15 residues. Germline V gene lookup returns CDR1 SGHRS and CDR2 YFSETQ. The CDR3, as DNA: TGCGCCAGCAGCTCGAGCCTGGGAGGGGTCCACGAGCAGTACTTC. Its translation is CASSSSLGGVHEQYF.